The 13 T cell receptor beta chains in this list originate from one sample, sequenced in a study of blood T cell repertoires in COVID-19. The data were produced by immunoSEQ multiplex PCR, yet TCRdb's version contains in-frame clones alone and is incomplete. This table has 55,000 to 90,000 clones, about 91% appearing once. The sample consisted of peripheral blood. The origin of the receptors is a human donor with active COVID-19. The donor label of this sample is uncertain.

The gene calls are TRBV12-2 and TRBJ1-5; TRBD1 is the table's D call and was not checked against the DNA. TRBV12-2 is a pseudogene. This CDR3 has 15 residues. CDR3 in amino acids: CASRLGPGSNQPQHF. The DNA of the CDR3 is TGTGCAAGTCGCTTAGGTCCAGGTAGCAATCAGCCCCAGCATTTT.

The J gene is TRBJ2-1, the V gene TRBV6-4; 11 positions match TRBD2. Germline V gives CDR1 MRHNA, CDR2 SNTAGT. The CDR3 sequence is 14 residues long. V dropped 4 bases and J dropped 6; count of bases not matched to a gene: 2. DNA for the CDR3: TGTGCCAGCAGTGTAGCGGGAGGGAGCAATGAGCAGTTCTTC. Translated: CASSVAGGSNEQFF.

The V and J genes are TRBV7-9 and TRBJ1-6; the D is unclear. V shed 3 bases and J shed 11 bases, with 14 bases lying between them. This CDR3 contains 14 residues. CDR1 is SEHNR and CDR2 is FQNEAQ in the germline V gene (reference sequence). The CDR3 protein is CASSLAGRGAPLHF. CDR3 coding DNA: TGTGCCAGCAGCTTGGCGGGTCGCGGGGCACCCCTCCACTTT.

This clone was seen only once. The chain joins TRBV6-6 to TRBJ2-5, with 8 bases lining up with TRBD1. V shed 5 bases, J shed 5 bases, and the junction held 7 bases outside the gene matches. The V gene's germline CDR1 is MNHNY and CDR2 SVGAGI (reference sequence). The CDR3 covers 14 residues. The CDR3, as DNA: TGTGCCAGCAGTGCCTTGACAGGGGAGGAGACCCAGTACTTC. It codes for CASSALTGEETQYF.

The chain combines TRBV18 with TRBJ2-1, with TRBD2 matching 8 bases. Germline V gives CDR1 KGHSH, CDR2 LQKENI. With V trimmed by 2 bases and J by 7 bases, 7 bases remained unmatched. The length of the CDR3 is 15 residues. CDR3 DNA: TGTGCCAGCTCACCAAGCGAAGCGGGAGTTAATGAGCAGTTCTTC. Its protein is CASSPSEAGVNEQFF.

The J gene is TRBJ2-7, the V gene TRBV4-3, with D perhaps matching TRBD2 (6 bases). V lost 0 bases to trimming and J lost 1 base, with 13 bases between them. There are 16 residues in the CDR3. Germline assignment: CDR1 LGHNA and CDR2 YSLEER. The CDR3 region is CASSQDWGVVSYEQYF. CDR3 nucleotides: TGCGCCAGCAGCCAAGATTGGGGGGTGGTGTCCTACGAGCAGTACTTC.

The V gene is TRBV6-2 or TRBV6-3, the J gene TRBJ1-1, with TRBD1 matching over 9 bases. CDR1 is MNHEY, CDR2 SVGEGT, per germline. The CDR3 spans 14 residues. V gave up 2 bases and J gave up 11 bases; unmatched junction bases: 9. The DNA for the CDR3 is TGTGCCAGCAGTTACCCCGGGACAGGGAGGAGCGCTTTCTTT. It encodes CASSYPGTGRSAFF.

The V and J genes are TRBV9 and TRBJ2-7; D is perhaps TRBD2 (5 bases). The germline V gene has CDR1 SGDLS and CDR2 YYNGEE. Trimming shortened V by 0 bases and J by 5 bases, and 9 bases separated the two germline ends. This CDR3 comprises 13 residues. The CDR3 sequence is CASSVGAENEQYF. As DNA, the CDR3 is TGTGCCAGCAGCGTAGGAGCGGAAAACGAGCAGTACTTC.

The chain uses TRBV2 and TRBJ1-1; D not resolved. The V gene's germline CDR1 is SNHLY and CDR2 FYNNEI. V was trimmed by 2 bases and J by 1 base, leaving 8 bases between them. The CDR3 loop spans 14 amino acids. CDR3 residues: CASSESRRNTEAFF. CDR3 sequence (DNA): TGTGCCAGCAGTGAATCCCGTAGGAACACTGAAGCTTTCTTT.

This chain joins TRBV19 and TRBJ2-2, with D maybe TRBD2 (5 bases). V dropped 9 bases and J dropped 5 bases, with 13 bases sitting between them. Looked up from germline, CDR1 is LNHDA and CDR2 is SQIVND (reference sequence). The CDR3 consists of 13 residues. CDR3 bases: TGTGCCAGCGGGAAGGGAAGGACCGGGGAGCTGTTTTTT. As protein: CASGKGRTGELFF.

The V gene is TRBV28, the J gene TRBJ2-1; 11 bases agree with TRBD2. Trimming took 4 bases from V and 7 from J; bases not matched to a gene: 3. Germline V gene lookup returns CDR1 MDHEN and CDR2 SYDVKM. CDR3 length equals 14 residues. The CDR3 region has the DNA TGTGCCAGCAGTTCAAGACTAGCGGGGAATGAGCAGTTCTTC. This codes for CASSSRLAGNEQFF.

CDR3 in DNA: TGTGCCAGCAGCTCCGACAGGGACAATCAGCCCCAGCATTTT. Translated: CASSSDRDNQPQHF. V gene TRBV7-9 combines with J gene TRBJ1-5; 7 nucleotides agree with TRBD1. The CDR3 contains 14 residues. CDR1 is SEHNR and CDR2 is FQNEAQ in the germline V gene (reference sequence). Unmatched junction bases numbered 3, after V lost 4 bases and J lost 3 bases.

The V gene is TRBV3-1 (or the pseudogene TRBV3-2), the J gene TRBJ1-5, with 8 nucleotides matching TRBD1. The J segment lost 6 bases and the V segment lost 4 bases, leaving 8 bases of the junction unmatched. CDR1 and CDR2 from the germline V gene are LGHDT and YNNKEL (reference sequence). This CDR3 is built from 15 residues. The CDR3 nucleotides read TGTGCCAGCAGCCCTACAGGGGGGAAAGGTCAGCCCCAGCATTTT. This gives the protein CASSPTGGKGQPQHF.